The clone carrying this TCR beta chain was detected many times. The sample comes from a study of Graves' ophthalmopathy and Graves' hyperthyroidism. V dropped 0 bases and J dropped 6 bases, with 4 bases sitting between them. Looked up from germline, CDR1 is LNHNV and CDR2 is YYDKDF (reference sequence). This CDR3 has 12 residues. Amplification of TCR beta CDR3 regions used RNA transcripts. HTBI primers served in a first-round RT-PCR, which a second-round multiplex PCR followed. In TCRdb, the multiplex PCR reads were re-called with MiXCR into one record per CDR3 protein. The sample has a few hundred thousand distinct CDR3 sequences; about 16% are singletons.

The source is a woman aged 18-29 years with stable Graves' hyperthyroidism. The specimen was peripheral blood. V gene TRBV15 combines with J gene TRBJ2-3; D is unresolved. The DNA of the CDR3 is TGTGCCACCAGCAGAGACTCTGATACGCAGTATTTT. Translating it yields CATSRDSDTQYF.